This is a list of T cell receptor beta chains from one sample in a study of blood T cell repertoires in COVID-19. Using immunoSEQ multiplex PCR, the repertoire was profiled, and TCRdb retains in-frame clones only, with some absent. The repertoire holds more than 120,000 clones, about 87% seen once, with roughly 37% in the top ten. Sequencing was done on a sample of peripheral blood. Receptors originate from a man aged 50 to 60 who had recovered from COVID-19. Each CDR3 is given with its conserved first and last residue. A D gene is named only where the DNA matches it firmly. Clone size, where shown, is once, few, many, or a class for clones that have expanded.

j_gene,d_gene,v_gene,abundance,CDR3nt,CDR3aa
TRBJ1-2,.,TRBV7-2,few,TGTGCCAGCAGCTTACTCTCGGCTAACTATGGCTACACCTTC,CASSLLSANYGYTF
TRBJ1-2,TRBD1,TRBV4-2,many,TGTGCCAGCAGCCAAGAAGGGGGCGCGAACTATGGCTACACCTTC,CASSQEGGANYGYTF
TRBJ1-6,.,TRBV4-3,.,TGCGCCAGCAGCCAAGATTCGGTGCAGGCCGTTTCACCCCTCCACTTT,CASSQDSVQAVSPLHF
TRBJ1-2,.,TRBV19,once,TGTGCCAGTAGCCTAAACTATAACTATGGCTACACCTTC,CASSLNYNYGYTF
TRBJ2-2,TRBD2,TRBV5-1,once,TGCGCCAGCGCCCCCCTAGCGGGGGTACACACCGGGGAGCTGTTTTTT,CASAPLAGVHTGELFF
TRBJ1-3,.,TRBV14,.,TGTGCCAGCAGCAAGGGAGGGGGAATTGGAAACACCATATATTTT,CASSKGGGIGNTIYF
TRBJ1-5,.,TRBV3-1/TRBV3-2,.,TGTGCCAGCAGCCATAGGGGTATGGATCAGCCCCAGCATTTT,CASSHRGMDQPQHF
TRBJ2-7,TRBD1,TRBV5-5,once,TGTGCCAGCAGCTCGACGACAGGGCCAAGGTACGAGCAGTACTTC,CASSSTTGPRYEQYF
TRBJ1-6,TRBD1,TRBV5-6,.,TGTGCCAGCAGCCTGGGACAGATCCCTTCACCCCTCCACTTT,CASSLGQIPSPLHF
TRBJ2-5,.,TRBV12-3/TRBV12-4,.,TGTGCCAGCAGTTTTGAGAGACAAGAGACCCAGTACTTC,CASSFERQETQYF
TRBJ2-3,TRBD1,TRBV15,.,TGTGCCACCAGCTCCCGGACAGGGAGTTTGGATACGCAGTATTTT,CATSSRTGSLDTQYF
TRBJ1-2,.,TRBV7-9,once,TGTGCCAGCAGCCCCAGGGTCGGGGGAGTAGCTAACTATGGCTACACCTTC,CASSPRVGGVANYGYTF
TRBJ2-7,TRBD1,TRBV4-1,.,TGCGCCAGCAGCCAAGACCGACAGGGTCCCGAGCAGTACTTC,CASSQDRQGPEQYF
TRBJ2-5,TRBD2,TRBV9,.,TGTGCCAGCAGCGTAACGCCCACGACTAGCGGGGGGCCAGGAGAGACCCAGTACTTC,CASSVTPTTSGGPGETQYF
TRBJ1-5,TRBD1,TRBV18,.,TGTGCCAGCTCCGGAGACAGGGGACCCCAGCGCAATCAGCCCCAGCATTTT,CASSGDRGPQRNQPQHF
TRBJ2-2,.,TRBV19,.,TGTGCCAGTACTGGACAGCCGAACACCGGGGAGCTGTTTTTT,CASTGQPNTGELFF
TRBJ2-7,TRBD2,TRBV5-6,.,TGTGCCAGCAGCCGGACTAGCGGGGGGGCTGGCGAGCAGTACTTC,CASSRTSGGAGEQYF
TRBJ1-1,.,TRBV6-5,.,TGTGCCAGCAGTCCCACACGTGAAGCTTTCTTT,CASSPTREAFF
TRBJ1-1,TRBD1,TRBV5-6,.,TGTGCCAGCAGAAGTGACAGGGGTGGTTACACTGAAGCTTTCTTT,CASRSDRGGYTEAFF
TRBJ1-1,.,TRBV11-2,.,TGTGCCAGCAGCTTAGAAAAGCGGACTGAAGCTTTCTTT,CASSLEKRTEAFF
TRBJ1-6,TRBD1,TRBV7-2,.,TGTGCCAGCAGCTCACAGGGGGCCTATAATTCACCCCTCCACTTT,CASSSQGAYNSPLHF
TRBJ1-2,.,TRBV7-2,.,TGTGCCAGCAGCCCCTCACCCAGGGATTATGGCTACACCTTC,CASSPSPRDYGYTF
TRBJ2-1,.,TRBV5-1,.,TGCGCCAGCAGCCGGGTCAGGGCAGGGGCGTACAATGAGCAGTTCTTC,CASSRVRAGAYNEQFF
TRBJ1-1,.,TRBV10-3,.,TGTGCCATCAGTGCCAGGGAAGGGTTTGATGAAGCTTTCTTT,CAISAREGFDEAFF
TRBJ2-3,TRBD1,TRBV9,.,TGTGCCAGCAGCCTCGAAGGGACAGGGAGCACAGATACGCAGTATTTT,CASSLEGTGSTDTQYF
TRBJ1-1,TRBD1,TRBV27,.,TGTGCCAGCAGTTCGCGACAAACAGGGGGCACTGAAGCTTTCTTT,CASSSRQTGGTEAFF
TRBJ2-2,TRBD2,TRBV7-2,.,TGTGCCAGCAGCTTAGCGCTAGCGGGGGTGGACACCGGGGAGCTGTTTTTT,CASSLALAGVDTGELFF
TRBJ2-5,TRBD2,TRBV29-1,.,TGCAGCGTTGAAACCGGGACTAGCGGGGGGTACCAAGAGACCCAGTACTTC,CSVETGTSGGYQETQYF
TRBJ2-3,TRBD2,TRBV5-1,.,TGCGCCAGCAGCCGGGGACTAGCGGGGGTGGGCACAGATACGCAGTATTTT,CASSRGLAGVGTDTQYF
TRBJ2-3,TRBD1,TRBV5-1,.,TGCGCCAGCGGGCGGGACAGGGGGACAGATACGCAGTATTTT,CASGRDRGTDTQYF
TRBJ2-7,.,TRBV20-1,.,TGCAGTGCTAGTGGGGGGCCCCCCTACGAGCAGTACTTC,CSASGGPPYEQYF
TRBJ1-1,TRBD1,TRBV5-6,.,TGTGCCAGCAGCGGAACTGACAGGGGGAACACTGAAGCTTTCTTT,CASSGTDRGNTEAFF
TRBJ1-1,TRBD1,TRBV6-5,.,TGTGCCAGCACCGTGACAGGGGCGAACACTGAAGCTTTCTTT,CASTVTGANTEAFF
TRBJ2-7,TRBD1,TRBV3-1/TRBV3-2,.,TGTGCCAGCAGCCAAGAACCGGGACAGCGCTCCTACGAGCAGTACTTC,CASSQEPGQRSYEQYF
TRBJ1-3,TRBD1,TRBV3-1/TRBV3-2,.,TGTGCCAGCAGCCCAGAGAGACAGGGGGCATTGTTCGGAAACACCATATATTTT,CASSPERQGALFGNTIYF
TRBJ1-6,TRBD1,TRBV6-5,.,TGTGCCAGCAGCCTGATACAGGGGCTTGGTTCACCCCTCCACTTT,CASSLIQGLGSPLHF
TRBJ2-3,TRBD1,TRBV7-3,.,TGTGCCAGCAGCTTATGGGACAGGGGCGTCGATACGCAGTATTTT,CASSLWDRGVDTQYF
TRBJ1-1,TRBD1,TRBV5-1,.,TGCGCCAGCAGCTGGCAGGGGGACACTGAAGCTTTCTTT,CASSWQGDTEAFF
TRBJ2-7,.,TRBV9,.,TGTGCCAGCAGCTCAGAATATGGGCCCGACGACGAGCAGTACTTC,CASSSEYGPDDEQYF
TRBJ1-2,TRBD1,TRBV10-3,.,TGTGCCATCAGTGAGGAGGGACAGGGGGCTAGGGGCTACACCTTC,CAISEEGQGARGYTF
TRBJ1-5,.,TRBV9,.,TGTGCCAGCAGCGTAGGGGGAGGGAACAATCAGCCCCAGCATTTT,CASSVGGGNNQPQHF
TRBJ1-5,.,TRBV6-5,.,TGTGCCAGCAAGGGGGGGGCTCTTCCCAATCAGCCCCAGCATTTT,CASKGGALPNQPQHF
TRBJ2-2,.,TRBV12-3/TRBV12-4,.,TGTGCCAGCAGGCCCGGACAAGTCGGGGAGCTGTTTTTT,CASRPGQVGELFF
TRBJ1-1,.,TRBV18,.,TGTGCCAGCTCACCTCTCCTTCTCGGACAGAACACTGAAGCTTTCTTT,CASSPLLLGQNTEAFF
TRBJ1-1,.,TRBV9,.,TGTGCCAGCAGCCCCGAACATAGGGGGTTGGCTGAAGCTTTCTTT,CASSPEHRGLAEAFF
TRBJ2-5,.,TRBV29-1,.,TGCAGCGACACGGGACTGGCACAAGAGACCCAGTACTTC,CSDTGLAQETQYF
TRBJ2-7,.,TRBV5-4,.,TGTGCCAGCAGCTTGGAGTTCGCAGGGACTGAGCAGTACTTC,CASSLEFAGTEQYF
TRBJ1-1,TRBD1,TRBV18,.,TGTGCCAGCTCACCGGGACAGGGCGCTGAAGCTTTCTTT,CASSPGQGAEAFF
TRBJ2-1,.,TRBV7-5,.,TGTGCCAGAAGCCGGACAGGGGAAATCAGCCCCTTCTACAATGAGCAGTTCTTC,CARSRTGEISPFYNEQFF
TRBJ2-1,.,TRBV14,.,TGTGCCAGCAGCCAGCAGCGAGGGTGGGGATACAATGAGCAGTTCTTC,CASSQQRGWGYNEQFF
TRBJ2-1,.,TRBV21-1,.,TGTGCCAGCACCTTCCCCGGGACTAGCGGGGGGCCGGGGAACAATGAGCAGTTCTTC,CASTFPGTSGGPGNNEQFF
TRBJ1-2,.,TRBV11-3,once,TGTGCCAGCAGCTTAAGCCGCGGGATCGTTGCTGGCTACACCTTC,CASSLSRGIVAGYTF
TRBJ1-3,TRBD1,TRBV7-6,few,TGTGCCAGCAGCTCGTCGGACAGGATGCACTCTGGAAACACCATATATTTT,CASSSSDRMHSGNTIYF
TRBJ2-1,TRBD2,TRBV9,few,TGTGCCAGCAGCGTCCGACTAGCGGGGACCTACAATGAGCAGTTCTTC,CASSVRLAGTYNEQFF
TRBJ1-2,TRBD1,TRBV23-1,.,TGCGCCAGCAGTCCCTGGACAGGGATCTATGGCTACACCTTC,CASSPWTGIYGYTF